This T cell receptor (beta chain) was identified in a study of human T cells and chemical hapten exposure. This clonotype turned up a few times. TCRdb processed the RACE reads anew with MiXCR; each CDR3 protein has one entry. Found here are more than 50,000 distinct CDR3 sequences, around 7% of them singletons; the top ten hold 1.5% to 2%. Documented time point: pre-sensitization, week 0. The treatment denotes: therapeutic diphenylcyclopropenone sensitization with weekly scalp DPC. Ahead of applying each patch test, blood was sampled. Every donor had alopecia and was 18 to 70 years old; all were suitable for DPC. Trimming took 7 bases from V and 5 from J, leaving 18 bases between them. This CDR3 contains 14 residues. Germline V lookup: CDR1 GTSNPN, CDR2 SVGIG (reference sequence).

V and J are TRBV30 and TRBJ1-5; D perhaps matches TRBD1 (5 bases). Sequencing used whole blood, obtained in connection with sensitization to the hapten diphenylcyclopropenone (DPC). This sequence originates from a woman in her 30s with alopecia areata. Some clones in this sample may be carry-over from other donors' samples. The CDR3 spells CASGGTSPHQPQHF. CDR3 DNA: TGTGCCTCTGGGGGGACCTCCCCCCATCAGCCCCAGCATTTT.